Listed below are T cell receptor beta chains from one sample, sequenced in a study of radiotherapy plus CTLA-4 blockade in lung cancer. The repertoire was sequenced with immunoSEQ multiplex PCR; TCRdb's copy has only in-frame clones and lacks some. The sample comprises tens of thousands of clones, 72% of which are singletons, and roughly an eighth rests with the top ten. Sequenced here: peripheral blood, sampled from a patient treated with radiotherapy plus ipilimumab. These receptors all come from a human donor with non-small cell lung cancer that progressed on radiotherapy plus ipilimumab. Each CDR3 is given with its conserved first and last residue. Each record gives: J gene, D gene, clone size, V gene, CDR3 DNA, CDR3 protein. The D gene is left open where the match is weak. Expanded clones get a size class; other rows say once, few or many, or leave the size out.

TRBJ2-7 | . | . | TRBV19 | TGTGCCAGTAGTCCCCGGTTGGGCGATTACGAGCAGTACTTC | CASSPRLGDYEQYF
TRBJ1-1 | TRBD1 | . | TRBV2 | TGTGCCAGCACGGGACAGTACAACACTGAAGCTTTCTTT | CASTGQYNTEAFF
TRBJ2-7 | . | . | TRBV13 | TGTGCCAGCAGCCGGACATTCCGGGGACACCACGAGCAGTACTTC | CASSRTFRGHHEQYF
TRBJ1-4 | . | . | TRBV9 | TGTGCCAGCAGCCTCAAACCGACGGCAACTAATGAAAAACTGTTTTTT | CASSLKPTATNEKLFF
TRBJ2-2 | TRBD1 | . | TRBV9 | TGTGCCAGCAGCGGTACAGGGGGCACCGGGGAGCTGTTTTTT | CASSGTGGTGELFF
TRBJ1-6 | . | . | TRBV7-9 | TGTGCCAGCAGCTTAGAGAGCAATTCACCCCTCCACTTT | CASSLESNSPLHF
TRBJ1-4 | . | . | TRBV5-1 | TGCGCCAGCAGCTTGGTCGGGTCCTTCAGGGGTGAAAAACTGTTTTTT | CASSLVGSFRGEKLFF
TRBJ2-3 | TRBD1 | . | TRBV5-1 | TGCGCCAGCAGCTTGGAGGGGGCCCGCACAGATACGCAGTATTTT | CASSLEGARTDTQYF
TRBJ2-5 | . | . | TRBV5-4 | TGTGCCAGCAGCTTGTCTGTTTCGGGGCAGCTTTTATCTCAAGAGACCCAGTACTTC | CASSLSVSGQLLSQETQYF
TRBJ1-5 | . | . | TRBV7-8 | TGTGCCAGCAGCTTAGCCGGTAGGGATTATAGCAATCAGCCCCAGCATTTT | CASSLAGRDYSNQPQHF
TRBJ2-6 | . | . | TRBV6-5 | TGTGCCAGCACCCGGAGCGGGGCCAACGTCCTGACTTTC | CASTRSGANVLTF
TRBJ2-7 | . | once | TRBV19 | TGTGCCAGTAGTATAAGTTTAGCAGCGGACGAGCAGTACTTC | CASSISLAADEQYF
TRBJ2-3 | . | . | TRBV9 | TGTGCCAGCACCCGCCGATTCCTCGGCACAGATACGCAGTATTTT | CASTRRFLGTDTQYF
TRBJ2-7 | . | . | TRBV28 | TGTGCCAGCAGTGACGTCGACAGTTACGAGCAGTACTTC | CASSDVDSYEQYF
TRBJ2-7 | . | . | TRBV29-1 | TGCAGCGTTGAAGTAGTGTGGGGAACCTCCTACGAGCAGTACTTC | CSVEVVWGTSYEQYF
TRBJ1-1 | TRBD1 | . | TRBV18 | TGTGCCAGCTCACTAACGACAGGGACTGAAGCTTTCTTT | CASSLTTGTEAFF
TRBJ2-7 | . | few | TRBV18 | TGTGCCAGCTCACCTTTGGAGATCTCCTACGAGCAGTACTTC | CASSPLEISYEQYF
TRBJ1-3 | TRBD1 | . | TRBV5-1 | TGCGCCAGCAGCTTGGGGACAGGGGGTTCTCTCTCTGGAAACACCATATATTTT | CASSLGTGGSLSGNTIYF
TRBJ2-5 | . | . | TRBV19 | TGTGCCAGTAGTACAGGGGCCTCGTACCAAGAGACCCAGTACTTC | CASSTGASYQETQYF
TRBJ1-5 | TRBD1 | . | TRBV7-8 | TGTGCCAGCAGCTTCGGACAGGGTAGTCAGCCCCAGCATTTT | CASSFGQGSQPQHF
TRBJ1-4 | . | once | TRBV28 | TGTGCCAGCAGTTTACGGCTTACCAATGAAAAACTGTTTTTT | CASSLRLTNEKLFF
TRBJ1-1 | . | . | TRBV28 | TGTGCCAGCAGTTTACACCAGGGGAACACTGAAGCTTTCTTT | CASSLHQGNTEAFF
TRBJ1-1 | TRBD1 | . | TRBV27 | TGTGCCAGCGGGTGGACAGGGATGAACACTGAAGCTTTCTTT | CASGWTGMNTEAFF
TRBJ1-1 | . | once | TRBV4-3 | TGCGCCAGCAACCCGGGACGATCGAGCACTGAAGCTTTCTTT | CASNPGRSSTEAFF
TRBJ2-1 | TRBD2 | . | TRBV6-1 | TGTGCCAGCAGTGTGGGACTAGCGGGAGGGGGCTGGGACAATGAGCAGTTCTTC | CASSVGLAGGGWDNEQFF
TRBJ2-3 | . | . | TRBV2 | TGTGCCAGCATGGCTAGCACAGATACGCAGTATTTT | CASMASTDTQYF
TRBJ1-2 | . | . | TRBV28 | TGTGCCAGCAGTTTATTAGGGACTAACTATGGCTACACCTTC | CASSLLGTNYGYTF
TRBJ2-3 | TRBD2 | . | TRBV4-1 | TGCGCCAGCAGCCAAGATTGGGGACTAGCGGGATCAGATACGCAGTATTTT | CASSQDWGLAGSDTQYF
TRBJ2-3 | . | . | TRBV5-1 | TGCGCCAGCAGCTATAGGAGTGGCACAGATACGCAGTATTTT | CASSYRSGTDTQYF
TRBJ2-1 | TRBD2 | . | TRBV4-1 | TGCGCCAGCAGCCGCGGGGGGGCTAACTACAATGAGCAGTTCTTC | CASSRGGANYNEQFF
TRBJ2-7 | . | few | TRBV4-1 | TGCGCCAGCAGCCAAGAGTCAGACTTCTACGAGCAGTACTTC | CASSQESDFYEQYF
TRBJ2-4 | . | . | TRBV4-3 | TGCGCCAGCAGCCAAGGGATTTCGGGGTCGGGGAAAAACATTCAGTACTTC | CASSQGISGSGKNIQYF
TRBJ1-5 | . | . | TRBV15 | TGTGCCACCAGCAGGGGAATAAGTACAGGGTCGGGCAATCAGCCCCAGCATTTT | CATSRGISTGSGNQPQHF
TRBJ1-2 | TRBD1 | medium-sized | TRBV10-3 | TGTGCCATCAGTGAGTCGGAAAGCGGACAGGGTAAAAACTATGGCTACACCTTC | CAISESESGQGKNYGYTF
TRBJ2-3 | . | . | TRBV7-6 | TGTGCCAGCAGCAGCCCGGGGGACACAACGGGCACAGATACGCAGTATTTT | CASSSPGDTTGTDTQYF
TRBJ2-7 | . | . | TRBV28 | TGTGCCAGCAGTTTAGGAGCAGGGAGTACCTACGAGCAGTACTTC | CASSLGAGSTYEQYF
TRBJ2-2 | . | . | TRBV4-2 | TGTGCCAGCAGCCAAGACAGGGTGGGGACCGGGGAGCTGTTTTTT | CASSQDRVGTGELFF
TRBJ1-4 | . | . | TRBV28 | TGTGCCAGCAGCTCCTCGGGGGGCGGTGAAAAACTGTTTTTT | CASSSSGGGEKLFF
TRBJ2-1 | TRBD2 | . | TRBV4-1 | TGCGCCAGCAGCCAACCAAGCGGGAGGGCCTTCAACAATGAGCAGTTCTTC | CASSQPSGRAFNNEQFF
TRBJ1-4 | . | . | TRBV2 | TGTGCCAGCAGTGATTGGGCAGGGGCAGGGGCTGAAAAACTGTTTTTT | CASSDWAGAGAEKLFF
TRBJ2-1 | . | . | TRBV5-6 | TGTGCCAGCAGCTTGGGGGGTGAGCAGTTCTTC | CASSLGGEQFF
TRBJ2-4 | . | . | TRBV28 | TGTGCCAGCAATCAGTCCCCGGATGGCATTCAGTACTTC | CASNQSPDGIQYF
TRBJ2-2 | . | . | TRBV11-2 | TGTGCCAGCAGCTCGGACCGGACCGGGGAGCTGTTTTTT | CASSSDRTGELFF
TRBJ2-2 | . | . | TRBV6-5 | TGTGCCAGCAGTGTATTGACGGGGGCCGGGGAGCTGTTTTTT | CASSVLTGAGELFF
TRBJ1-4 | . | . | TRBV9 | TGTGCCAGCAGCGTAGCCGGGGGGAGAAATGAAAAACTGTTTTTT | CASSVAGGRNEKLFF